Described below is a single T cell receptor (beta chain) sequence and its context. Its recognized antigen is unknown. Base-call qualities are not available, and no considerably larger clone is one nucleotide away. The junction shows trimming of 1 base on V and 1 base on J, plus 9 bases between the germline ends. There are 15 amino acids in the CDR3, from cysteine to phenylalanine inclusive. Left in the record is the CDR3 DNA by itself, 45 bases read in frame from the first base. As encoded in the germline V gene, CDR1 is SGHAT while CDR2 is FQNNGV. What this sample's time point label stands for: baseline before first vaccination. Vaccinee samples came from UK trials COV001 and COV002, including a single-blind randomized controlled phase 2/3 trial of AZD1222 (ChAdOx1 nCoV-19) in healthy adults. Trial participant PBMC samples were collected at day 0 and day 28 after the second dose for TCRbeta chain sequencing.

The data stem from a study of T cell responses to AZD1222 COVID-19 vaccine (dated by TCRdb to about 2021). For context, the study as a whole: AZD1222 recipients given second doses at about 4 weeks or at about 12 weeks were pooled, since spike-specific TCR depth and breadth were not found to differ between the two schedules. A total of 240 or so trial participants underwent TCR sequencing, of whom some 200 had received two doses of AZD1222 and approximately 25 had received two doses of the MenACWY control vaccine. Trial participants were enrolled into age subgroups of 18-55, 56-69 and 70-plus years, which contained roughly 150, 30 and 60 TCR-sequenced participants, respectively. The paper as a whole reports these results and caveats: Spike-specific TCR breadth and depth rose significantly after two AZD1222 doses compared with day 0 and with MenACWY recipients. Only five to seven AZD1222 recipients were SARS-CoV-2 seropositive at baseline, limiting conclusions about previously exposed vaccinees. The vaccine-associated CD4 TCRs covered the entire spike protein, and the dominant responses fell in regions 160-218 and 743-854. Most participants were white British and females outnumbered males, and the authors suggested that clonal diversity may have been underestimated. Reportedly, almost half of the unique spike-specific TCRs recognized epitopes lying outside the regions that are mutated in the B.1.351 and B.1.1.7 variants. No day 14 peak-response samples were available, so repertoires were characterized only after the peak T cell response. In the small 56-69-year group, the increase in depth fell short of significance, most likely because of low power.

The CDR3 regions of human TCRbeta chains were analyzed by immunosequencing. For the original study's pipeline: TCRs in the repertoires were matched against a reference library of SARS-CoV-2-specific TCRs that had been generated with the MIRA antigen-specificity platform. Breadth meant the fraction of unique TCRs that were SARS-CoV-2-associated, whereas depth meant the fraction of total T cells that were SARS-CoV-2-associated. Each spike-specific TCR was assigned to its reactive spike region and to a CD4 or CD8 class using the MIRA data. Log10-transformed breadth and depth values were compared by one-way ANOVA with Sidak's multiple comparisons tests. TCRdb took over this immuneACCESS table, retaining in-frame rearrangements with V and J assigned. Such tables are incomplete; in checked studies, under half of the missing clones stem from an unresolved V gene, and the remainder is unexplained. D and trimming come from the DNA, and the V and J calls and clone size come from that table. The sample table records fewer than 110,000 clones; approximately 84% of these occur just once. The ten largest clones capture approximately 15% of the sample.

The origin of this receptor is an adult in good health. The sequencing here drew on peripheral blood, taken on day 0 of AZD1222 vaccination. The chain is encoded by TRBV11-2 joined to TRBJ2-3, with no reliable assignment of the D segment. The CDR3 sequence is CASSLGPWGTDTQYF. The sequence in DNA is TGTGCCAGCAGCTTAGGTCCCTGGGGCACAGATACGCAGTATTTT.